Each of the 23 T cell receptor beta chains below was sequenced from the same sample in a study of blood T cell repertoires in COVID-19. Measured with immunoSEQ multiplex PCR; TCRdb has only the in-frame clones, and not every one. This table has a few hundred thousand clones, about 87% appearing once. Sequenced input: PBMCs or T cells enriched from blood (not recorded which). The receptors here all came from a woman aged 18-29 years who had recovered from COVID-19.

This clone has only one observation. This chain uses TRBV24-1 with TRBJ2-3; D perhaps matches TRBD1 (6 bases). Between the trimmed V and J ends, which lost 2 bases and 7 bases, there was a span of 12 bases. Germline V gene data show CDR1 as KGHDR and CDR2 as SFDVKD. The CDR3 has 14 residues. CDR3 bases: TGTGCCACCAGTGATTCGACAGGTCCCCATACGCAGTATTTT. Amino acid sequence: CATSDSTGPHTQYF.

The chain recombines TRBV11-3 with TRBJ2-1; TRBD1 matches 9 bases. Germline V gene data show CDR1 as SGHNT and CDR2 as YENEEA. V lost 5 bases, J lost 6 bases, and 5 bases stayed unmatched. CDR3 length equals 14 residues. Here the CDR3 reads CASSPRTGANEQFF. CDR3 bases: TGTGCCAGCAGCCCTAGGACAGGGGCCAATGAGCAGTTCTTC.

J is TRBJ1-1 and V is TRBV7-9; 10 bases line up with TRBD1. Germline CDR1 reads SEHNR; CDR2 reads FQNEAQ (reference sequence). The J segment lost 1 base and the V segment lost 5 bases, leaving 16 bases of the junction unmatched. The CDR3 totals 19 residues. CDR3 nucleotides: TGTGCCAGCAGCCGTACACGGGGACAGGGGCGTCTGACGAACACTGAAGCTTTCTTT. Translating it yields CASSRTRGQGRLTNTEAFF. The whole variable domain, remainder taken from reference TRBV7-9 and TRBJ1-1, is DTGVSQNPRHKITKRGQNVTFRCDPISEHNRLYWYRQTLGQGPEFLTYFQNEAQLEKSRLLSDRFSAERPKGSFSTLEIQRTEQGDSAMYLCASSRTRGQGRLTNTEAFFGQGTRLTVV.

V gene TRBV6-2 or TRBV6-3 combines with J gene TRBJ1-5, with TRBD1 matching over 10 bases. Germline V lookup: CDR1 MNHEY, CDR2 SVGEGT. This CDR3 is built from 17 residues. V shed 5 bases and J 1 base; nucleotides not matched to a gene: 8. The CDR3 protein is CASSEIRQGASNQPQHF. Written as DNA, the CDR3 is TGTGCCAGCAGTGAGATAAGACAGGGGGCCAGCAATCAGCCCCAGCATTTT.

The genes are TRBV5-5 and TRBJ1-1, with D unclear. Trimming stripped 4 bases from V and 0 bases from J, with 16 bases between. CDR3 length: 16 residues. The germline V gene encodes CDR1 SGHKS and CDR2 YYEKEE (reference sequence). CDR3 loop: CASSRDYRAMNTEAFF. The CDR3, as DNA: TGTGCCAGCAGCCGGGATTATAGGGCCATGAACACTGAAGCTTTCTTT. Combining the CDR3 with reference TRBV5-5 and TRBJ1-1 gives the whole variable domain DAGVTQSPTHLIKTRGQQVTLRCSPISGHKSVSWYQQVLGQGPQFIFQYYEKEERGRGNFPDRFSARQFPNYSSELNVNALLLGDSALYLCASSRDYRAMNTEAFFGQGTRLTVV.

This clone was picked up a small number of times. The chain carries TRBV28 and TRBJ1-2; D gene unclear. Germline CDR1 is MDHEN and CDR2 is SYDVKM. CDR3 length equals 12 residues. V was shortened by 5 bases and J by 2 bases, with 6 bases between the two germline ends. The CDR3 spells CASSQMNYGYTF. CDR3 DNA: TGTGCCAGCAGTCAGATGAACTATGGCTACACCTTC.

Only one count was recorded for this clone. The chain recombines TRBV2 with TRBJ1-5, with a weak D call TRBD1 (6 bases). Trimming stripped 6 bases from V and 11 bases from J, with 14 bases between. There are 12 residues in the CDR3. The germline gives CDR1 SNHLY, CDR2 FYNNEI. CDR3: CASREDSQSQHF. In nucleotides, the CDR3 is TGTGCCAGCAGGGAGGACAGCCAATCCCAGCATTTT.

The rearrangement joins TRBV28 to TRBJ1-2; no clear D. The CDR3 length is 15 residues. V was clipped by 2 bases and J by 0 bases, with 10 bases between them. Per the germline V gene, CDR1 is MDHEN and CDR2 is SYDVKM. The CDR3 DNA reads as TGTGCCAGCAGTTTACACACCCAAGCTAACTATGGCTACACCTTC. Translation gives CASSLHTQANYGYTF.

The chain links TRBV25-1 to TRBJ1-4; D uncertain. CDR1 is MGHDK and CDR2 is SYGVNS in the germline V gene. V was cut by 5 bases and J by 3 bases, with 10 bases left in between. The CDR3 loop spans 14 amino acids. CDR3 nucleotide sequence: TGTGCCAGCAGTTTCAACGGGGCTAATGAAAAACTGTTTTTT. This encodes CASSFNGANEKLFF.

This sequence joins TRBV7-2 and TRBJ2-7, with a possible D match to TRBD1 (7 bases). Germline-derived CDR1 and CDR2 are SGHTA and FQGNSA. The length of the CDR3 is 15 residues. The germline V and J ends were trimmed by 6 bases and 1 base, with 16 bases remaining between them. CDR3 amino acids: CASSRNGGQSYEQYF. The CDR3 bases are TGTGCCAGCAGTCGTAACGGGGGACAGTCCTACGAGCAGTACTTC.

V gene TRBV29-1 combines with J gene TRBJ2-5; D is possibly TRBD1 (6 bases). CDR1 and CDR2 from the germline V gene are SQVTM and ANQGSEA. The germline V and J ends were trimmed by 4 bases and 4 bases, with 10 bases remaining between them. The length of the CDR3 is 12 residues. The CDR3 spells CSVGSRGETQYF. The DNA for the CDR3 is TGCAGCGTTGGTTCCAGGGGAGAGACCCAGTACTTC.

For the CDR3, the DNA is TGCGCCAGCAGCTTGTCTAGCGGGAGTGTCTACGAGCAGTACTTC. It is translated as CASSLSSGSVYEQYF. The chain employs TRBV5-1 and TRBJ2-7, with TRBD2 matching 10 bases. The ends lost 1 base at V and 3 bases at J; junction bases unmatched: 4. This CDR3 region has 15 residues. Per the germline V gene, CDR1 is SGHRS and CDR2 is YFSETQ. The variable domain in full, completed from reference TRBV5-1 and TRBJ2-7, reads KAGVTQTPRYLIKTRGQQVTLSCSPISGHRSVSWYQQTPGQGLQFLFEYFSETQRNKGNFPGRFSGRQFSNSRSEMNVSTLELGDSALYLCASSLSSGSVYEQYFGPGTRLTVT.

This clone turned up a few times. This rearrangement joins TRBV19 to TRBJ2-2, with D hard to call. CDR3 length: 13 amino acids. Germline CDR1 reads LNHDA; CDR2 reads SQIVND (reference sequence). The ends were cut back, 3 bases at V and 7 bases at J, with 9 bases in the middle. The CDR3 DNA reads as TGTGCCAGTAGTATGTTTTCATTCGGGGAGCTGTTTTTT. Its translation is CASSMFSFGELFF.

The V call is TRBV16, the J call TRBJ1-1, with no clear D. Looked up from germline, CDR1 is KGHSY and CDR2 is FQNENV. The ends were cut back, 1 base at V and 3 bases at J, with 9 bases in the middle. The CDR3 has 14 residues. Here the CDR3 DNA reads TGTGCCAGCAGCCAATTAGTTGCTGACACTGAAGCTTTCTTT. Protein: CASSQLVADTEAFF.

V usage is TRBV19 and J usage is TRBJ2-2; maybe TRBD1 (5 bases). Germline V gene data show CDR1 as LNHDA and CDR2 as SQIVND (reference sequence). This CDR3 is built from 16 residues. Trimming pared 2 bases from V and 1 base from J, leaving 11 bases between. This CDR3 reads CASSIIGAGNTGELFF. The CDR3 DNA reads as TGTGCCAGTAGTATAATTGGGGCCGGGAACACCGGGGAGCTGTTTTTT.

This clone was observed many times. J is TRBJ1-4 and V is TRBV9, with no clear D. Trimming removed 2 bases from V and 4 bases from J, with 18 bases in between. CDR1 is SGDLS and CDR2 is YYNGEE in the germline V gene. The CDR3 has 17 amino acids. The CDR3 loop is CASSVSRGAGFNEKLFF. The CDR3 DNA reads TGTGCCAGCAGCGTCTCCAGAGGTGCGGGTTTTAATGAAAAACTGTTTTTT.

V usage is TRBV30 and J usage is TRBJ1-2; D gene uncertain. The CDR3 runs 14 residues. V lost 3 bases and J 5 bases, leaving 16 bases between the germline ends. Germline assignment: CDR1 GTSNPN and CDR2 SVGIG (reference sequence). The chain's CDR3 is CAWRRWSNEYGYTF. DNA of the CDR3: TGTGCCTGGAGGCGGTGGTCTAACGAGTATGGCTACACCTTC.

The chain has TRBV28 and TRBJ1-1, with 8 bases matching TRBD1. The CDR3 contains 15 residues. V shed 6 bases and J 1 base; nucleotides not matched to a gene: 7. From germline, CDR1 is MDHEN and CDR2 SYDVKM. CDR3 sequence: CASRAWTGPNTEAFF. CDR3 nucleotide sequence: TGTGCCAGCAGAGCCTGGACAGGGCCGAACACTGAAGCTTTCTTT.

V usage is TRBV30 and J usage is TRBJ1-6; D remains unclear. The CDR3 length is 15 residues. Germline V CDR1 and CDR2: GTSNPN, SVGIG (reference sequence). V lost 4 bases, J lost 8 bases, and 18 bases lay in between. CDR3 nucleotides: TGTGCCTGGACCCCTCACAGCGGAGCCTATTCACCCCTCCACTTT. Amino acid sequence: CAWTPHSGAYSPLHF.

The chain couples TRBV6-1 to TRBJ2-1; 9 bases map to TRBD2. The CDR3 spans 15 residues. V lost 2 bases, J lost 8 bases, and 7 bases stayed unmatched. Looked up from germline, CDR1 is MNHNS and CDR2 is SASEGT. The CDR3 bases are TGTGCCAGCAGTGAAACGGCGGGAGGGGTGGATGAGCAGTTCTTC. It is translated as CASSETAGGVDEQFF.

The J gene is TRBJ2-2, the V gene TRBV4-1; possibly TRBD1 for D (5 bases). Germline CDR1 MGHRA, CDR2 YSYEKL. V was shortened by 5 bases and J by 0 bases, with 10 bases between the two germline ends. The length of the CDR3 is 15 residues. CDR3 coding DNA: TGCGCCAGCAGCGTAGTAGGGGCGAACACCGGGGAGCTGTTTTTT. Translated, it gives CASSVVGANTGELFF.

The CDR3 sequence: CASSRMPTSGGTPDTQYF. The CDR3 DNA sequence: TGTGCCAGCAGCCGAATGCCAACTAGCGGGGGGACCCCAGATACGCAGTATTTT. The rearrangement uses TRBV7-8 and TRBJ2-3; the match to TRBD2 covers 12 bases. This CDR3 comprises 18 residues. V lost 5 bases to trimming and J lost 4 bases; unmatched junction nucleotides: 13. The germline CDR1 and CDR2 sequences are SGHVS and FQNEAQ.

CDR3 sequence (DNA): TGTGCCAGCAGCTTTTGGGGGCACACAACGTCTGGCTACACCTTC. Encoded protein: CASSFWGHTTSGYTF. The rearrangement joins TRBV5-6 to TRBJ1-2; tentatively, D is TRBD1 (6 bases). There are 15 residues in the CDR3. Germline V lookup: CDR1 SGHDT, CDR2 YYEEEE. Trimming took 2 bases from V and 7 from J, leaving 18 bases between them. The whole variable domain, filled in from reference TRBV5-6 and TRBJ1-2, reads DAGVTQSPTHLIKTRGQQVTLRCSPKSGHDTVSWYQQALGQGPQFIFQYYEEEERQRGNFPDRFSGHQFPNYSSELNVNALLLGDSALYLCASSFWGHTTSGYTFGSGTRLTVV.